Shown below are 18 T cell receptor beta chains from a single sample sequenced in a study of cytomegalovirus exposure and HLA in healthy donors. Primers for the PCR totalled 60 Vbeta and 13 Jbeta. Repertoires were generated with immunoSEQ multiplex PCR, while TCRdb's copy carries only in-frame clones and drops some. The repertoire includes about 160,000 clones, 79% of them detected once, and 2.1% sits in the top ten. What was sequenced was PBMCs. The receptor source for this set is a man aged 35 to 55 in good health and CMV-seronegative.

A word on this clone: The junction shows a germline mismatch at one end, possibly a read error. This chain links TRBV7-9 with TRBJ1-1; D is unclear. The CDR3 is made up of 14 amino acids. CDR1 is SEHNR and CDR2 is FQNEAQ in the germline V gene (reference sequence). CDR3 amino acids: CSSSLFDRSTEAFF. The CDR3 bases are TGTTCCAGCAGCTTATTCGATCGGAGCACTGAAGCTTTCTTT.

This chain links TRBV13 with TRBJ2-1; 12 bases line up with TRBD2. The V gene's germline CDR1 is PRHDT and CDR2 FYEKMQ (reference sequence). This CDR3 contains 15 residues. Germline trimming cut 4 bases from V and 4 bases from J; bases unmatched to any gene: 2. The CDR3 coding sequence is TGTGCCAGCAGCTCCGGGACTAGCGGGTACAATGAGCAGTTCTTC. Protein product: CASSSGTSGYNEQFF. The variable domain in full, with the rest retrieved from reference TRBV13 and TRBJ2-1, is AAGVIQSPRHLIKEKRETATLKCYPIPRHDTVYWYQQGPGQDPQFLISFYEKMQSDKGSIPDRFSAQQFSDYHSELNMSSLELGDSALYFCASSSGTSGYNEQFFGPGTRLTVL.

V gene TRBV28 combines with J gene TRBJ2-1; 7 bases match TRBD2. Germline V lookup: CDR1 MDHEN, CDR2 SYDVKM. V lost 3 bases, J lost 5 bases, and 7 bases stayed unmatched. This CDR3 has 15 amino acids. CDR3 in amino acids: CASSLSSGANNEQFF. CDR3 in DNA: TGTGCCAGCAGTTTGTCTAGCGGAGCCAACAATGAGCAGTTCTTC.

The rearrangement uses TRBV7-9 and TRBJ1-4; possibly TRBD1 for D (5 bases). V lost 5 bases and J lost 7, with 17 bases in between. Germline CDR1 SEHNR, CDR2 FQNEAQ (reference sequence). This CDR3 has 15 amino acids. The CDR3, as DNA: TGTGCCAGCAGCGGTGCGGGGGGGACGGGTGAAAAACTGTTTTTT. Its protein product is CASSGAGGTGEKLFF.

This clone was observed once. This chain connects TRBV9 to TRBJ2-5, with 13 bases aligning to TRBD2. With V trimmed by 4 bases and J by 4 bases, 7 bases remained unmatched. Germline V gene data show CDR1 as SGDLS and CDR2 as YYNGEE. The CDR3 spans 16 residues. CDR3 nucleotides: TGTGCCAGCAGCCAGACTAGCGGGAGGCCAGGAGAGACCCAGTACTTC. It codes for CASSQTSGRPGETQYF.

To note about this clone: The sample has other DNA sequences that encode this CDR3 too. The chain has TRBV6-1 and TRBJ1-5; D perhaps matches TRBD1 (5 bases). CDR1 and CDR2 (germline): MNHNS, SASEGT. The CDR3 totals 15 residues. Trimming left V 0 bases short and J 1 base short, with 7 bases between. This CDR3 reads CASSEAGGSNQPQHF. CDR3 coding DNA: TGTGCCAGCAGTGAAGCGGGGGGGAGCAATCAGCCCCAGCATTTT.

The rearrangement uses TRBV7-9 and TRBJ2-2; 11 bases fit TRBD2. Germline lookup yields CDR1 SEHNR and CDR2 FQNEAQ (reference sequence). CDR3 size: 17 residues. V was pared by 7 bases and J by 4 bases, with 11 bases of the junction left unmatched. The chain's CDR3 is CASTVGGLADTTGELFF. Here the CDR3 DNA reads TGTGCCAGCACAGTAGGGGGACTAGCGGATACCACCGGGGAGCTGTTTTTT.

The V gene is TRBV5-1, the J gene TRBJ1-1; D gene ambiguous. V gave up 4 bases and J gave up 7 bases, with 8 bases separating them. The CDR3 spans 11 residues. CDR1 and CDR2 from the germline V gene are SGHRS and YFSETQ. The CDR3 DNA is TGCGCCAGCAGCGGAGGTATTGAAGCTTTCTTT. Translating gives CASSGGIEAFF. Combining the CDR3 with reference TRBV5-1 and TRBJ1-1 gives the whole variable domain KAGVTQTPRYLIKTRGQQVTLSCSPISGHRSVSWYQQTPGQGLQFLFEYFSETQRNKGNFPGRFSGRQFSNSRSEMNVSTLELGDSALYLCASSGGIEAFFGQGTRLTVV.

The gene calls are TRBV28 and TRBJ2-7; 9 bases are shared with TRBD1. CDR3 length: 15 amino acids. Losses at the gene ends were 4 bases for V and 3 bases for J; bases not matched to a gene: 7. The germline CDR1 and CDR2 sequences are MDHEN and SYDVKM. The CDR3 nucleotides are TGTGCCAGCAGTTGGGACAGGGACGTGATCTACGAGCAGTACTTC. Translated, it gives CASSWDRDVIYEQYF.

This clone was observed a few times. This chain connects TRBV7-2 to TRBJ2-7, with D possibly being TRBD1 (6 bases). Germline V gene sequence: CDR1 SGHTA, CDR2 FQGNSA. CDR3 length: 13 residues. V lost 6 bases and J 3 bases, leaving 12 bases between the germline ends. CDR3 bases: TGTGCCAGCAGGTCGGGCAGGGGCTACGAGCAGTACTTC. This codes for CASRSGRGYEQYF.

This clone was recorded only once. CDR3 residues: CATRPGQGSDTQYF. The CDR3, as DNA: TGTGCCACCAGACCCGGACAGGGATCAGATACGCAGTATTTT. The chain recombines TRBV6-1 with TRBJ2-3, with TRBD1 matching over 8 bases. V trimming: 10 bases; J trimming: 4 bases; junction bases outside the gene matches: 10. Germline V gene sequence: CDR1 MNHNS, CDR2 SASEGT. The CDR3 spans 14 residues.

The genes are TRBV5-1 and TRBJ2-5; 8 bases match TRBD1. Germline V lookup: CDR1 SGHRS, CDR2 YFSETQ. The CDR3 length is 14 residues. V lost 4 bases to trimming and J lost 4 bases; unmatched junction nucleotides: 6. For the CDR3, the DNA is TGCGCCAGCAGCCTGGACAGGGCGGGAGAGACCCAGTACTTC. This sequence encodes CASSLDRAGETQYF.

As regards this clone: A junction boundary mismatches the germline segment, possibly from a read error. CDR3 sequence: CASSSGGNNQQFF. Written as DNA, the CDR3 is TGTGCCAGCAGCTCCGGGGGGAACAATCAGCAGTTCTTC. V usage is TRBV11-3 and J usage is TRBJ2-1; 7 bases agree with TRBD2. The CDR3 covers 13 residues. CDR1 is SGHNT, CDR2 YENEEA, per germline.

The J gene is TRBJ2-3, the V gene TRBV7-9, with 8 bases matching TRBD1. Germline V CDR1 and CDR2: SEHNR, FQNEAQ (reference sequence). This CDR3 has 15 amino acids. The ends lost 1 base at V and 7 bases at J; junction bases unmatched: 7. The CDR3 DNA reads TGTGCCAGCAGCTTAGACGGACAGGGAAAGAATACGCAGTATTTT. It translates to CASSLDGQGKNTQYF.

V and J are TRBV5-1 and TRBJ2-1; 8 bases align to TRBD2. This CDR3 is built from 15 residues. Losses at the gene ends were 1 base for V and 2 bases for J; bases not matched to a gene: 2. The germline V gene encodes CDR1 SGHRS and CDR2 YFSETQ. In DNA form, the CDR3 reads TGCGCCAGCAGCTTGACTAGCGGCCCCTACAATGAGCAGTTCTTC. It encodes CASSLTSGPYNEQFF.

The rearrangement uses TRBV5-1 and TRBJ2-3; D is perhaps TRBD2 (6 bases). Per the germline V gene, CDR1 is SGHRS and CDR2 is YFSETQ. Trimming took off 0 bases at V and 4 bases at J, with 12 bases between the two ends. The CDR3 contains 15 residues. In DNA form, the CDR3 reads TGCGCCAGCAGCTTGGGCGGGAATTTCCCAGATACGCAGTATTTT. Translation gives CASSLGGNFPDTQYF.

The chain joins TRBV5-1 to TRBJ1-3; D ambiguous. CDR1 is SGHRS, CDR2 YFSETQ, per germline. The ends were cut back, 0 bases at V and 0 bases at J, with 7 bases in the middle. This CDR3 contains 15 residues. The CDR3, as DNA: TGCGCCAGCAGCTTGGACTCGGGCTCTGGAAACACCATATATTTT. It specifies CASSLDSGSGNTIYF. The variable domain in full, completed from reference TRBV5-1 and TRBJ1-3, reads KAGVTQTPRYLIKTRGQQVTLSCSPISGHRSVSWYQQTPGQGLQFLFEYFSETQRNKGNFPGRFSGRQFSNSRSEMNVSTLELGDSALYLCASSLDSGSGNTIYFGEGSWLTVV.

This clone showed up just a few times. The chain recombines TRBV6-6 with TRBJ2-4; 8 bases agree with TRBD1. V shed 7 bases and J 6 bases; nucleotides not matched to a gene: 11. The CDR3 loop spans 15 amino acids. Germline V gives CDR1 MNHNY, CDR2 SVGAGI (reference sequence). The CDR3 coding sequence is TGTGCCAGCACGCCAACCGGACAGGGTAGAAACATTCAGTACTTC. It yields the protein CASTPTGQGRNIQYF.